The clone carrying this TCR beta chain was seen more than once but under ten times. Its matching antigen is unknown. This sample is drawn from a study of identical twins. General observations from the study: Models predicted less out-of-frame TCR alpha sharing in monozygotic twins than was found.

TCRdb passed the 5' RACE reads through MiXCR, listing each CDR3 protein once. The table includes 420,000 or so distinct CDR3 sequences, roughly 20% detected once. Between the trimmed V and J ends, which lost 5 bases and 6 bases, there was a span of 20 bases. Germline-derived CDR1 and CDR2 are DFQATT and SNEGSKA (reference sequence). The CDR3 is made up of 14 amino acids. Sequences were obtained from naive T cells sorted from blood. The source of this sequence is a man aged 50 to 60 in good health. This chain joins TRBV20-1 and TRBJ2-7; D might be TRBD2 (5 bases). This CDR3 is CSALEGTSRSEQYF. The CDR3 DNA follows: TGCAGTGCTCTAGAGGGTACTTCCAGGAGCGAGCAGTACTTC.